This is a list of T cell receptor beta chains from one sample in a study of blood T cells in healthy people across ages. Using its own MiXCR run on the 5' RACE reads, TCRdb lists one record per CDR3 protein. The sample records approximately 960,000 distinct CDR3 sequences, 25% to 30% being singletons. These data are also associated with another study on T cells of mothers and their children.

The sample consisted of blood. The receptors come from a woman in her 40s in good health. The CDR3 runs from the conserved cysteine through the conserved F or W. Each record gives: J gene, clone size, V gene, D gene, CDR3 DNA, CDR3 protein. The D gene is left open where the match is weak. The size field is filled for only some rows; it gives once, few, many or a size class.

TRBJ2-7,many,TRBV4-1,-,TGCGCCAGCAGCCAGGCCTCGACAACCGGCTACGAGCAGTACTTC,CASSQASTTGYEQYF
TRBJ2-3,-,TRBV14,-,TGTGCCAGCAGCCAATCCTATGCGGGTACGCAGTATTTT,CASSQSYAGTQYF
TRBJ1-2,few,TRBV28,TRBD1,TGTGCCAGCAGGTCACAGGGGTACTATGGCTACACCTTC,CASRSQGYYGYTF
TRBJ2-5,many,TRBV20-1,TRBD1,TGCAGTGCTAGAGGATGGACAGGTTCATCCCAAGAGACCCAGTACTTC,CSARGWTGSSQETQYF
TRBJ1-2,few,TRBV29-1,-,TGCAGCGTTGAAGGACAGGCGACTCAGTATAACTATGGCTACACCTTC,CSVEGQATQYNYGYTF
TRBJ2-7,once,TRBV20-1,-,TGCAGTGCTAGAGATCAGGACTTCGGGTACTTC,CSARDQDFGYF
TRBJ1-1,few,TRBV29-1,-,TGCAGCGTTCGCATCCGGGATACCGCTCTAGCTTTCTTT,CSVRIRDTALAFF
TRBJ2-3,-,TRBV12-3/TRBV12-4,-,TGTGCCAGCAGTTTTTCCAGCCCGAGCACAGATACGCAGTATTTT,CASSFSSPSTDTQYF
TRBJ2-5,many,TRBV29-1,-,TGCAGCGTGGACAGACAAGAGACCCAGTACTTC,CSVDRQETQYF
TRBJ2-3,many,TRBV14,-,TGTGCCAGCAGCCAATGGGAACCCACAGATACGCAGTATTTT,CASSQWEPTDTQYF
TRBJ2-1,once,TRBV5-1,TRBD2,TGCGCCAGCAGCTTGACGTTGCGGGAGGGCGTGGATGAGCAGTTCTTC,CASSLTLREGVDEQFF
TRBJ1-2,-,TRBV12-3/TRBV12-4,TRBD1,TGTGCCAGCAGCCCGGACAGGTCTGGCTACACCTTC,CASSPDRSGYTF
TRBJ1-1,-,TRBV11-2,-,TGTGCCAACAGCGGGGACGGGTCGAACACTGAAGCTTTCTTT,CANSGDGSNTEAFF
TRBJ1-5,-,TRBV20-1,TRBD1,TGCAGTACTAGAGGCAGGGGGAGCGGCGGGAGCAATCAGCCCCAGCATTTT,CSTRGRGSGGSNQPQHF
TRBJ2-6,many,TRBV28,-,TGTGCCAGCAGTTTGGTTACAGGGACGGCTGGGGCCAACGTCCTGACTTTC,CASSLVTGTAGANVLTF
TRBJ1-2,-,TRBV18,-,TGTGCCAGCTCTCAAACGATCGACAGGTCCTGGTTAGGCTACACCTTC,CASSQTIDRSWLGYTF
TRBJ2-7,few,TRBV7-9,TRBD1,TGTGCCAGCAGCCAAGACAGGGGAAGGGCCTACGAGCAGTACTTC,CASSQDRGRAYEQYF
TRBJ1-1,few,TRBV28,TRBD1,TGTGCCAGCAGTTCTCCGAGACTGACAGGGCCAATGAGCACTGAAGCTTTCTTT,CASSSPRLTGPMSTEAFF
TRBJ2-1,few,TRBV29-1,TRBD2,TGCAGCGTTTTCTCCAGCGGGGAGTACAATGAGCAGTTCTTC,CSVFSSGEYNEQFF
TRBJ1-5,few,TRBV9,TRBD1,TGTGCCAGCAGCACCATGACAGGGAGCAATCAGCCCCAGCATTTT,CASSTMTGSNQPQHF
TRBJ2-1,-,TRBV3-1,TRBD2,TGTGCCAGCAGCCAAGAGGGCCTAGCGGTACCGAGCTCCTACAATGAGCAGTTCTTC,CASSQEGLAVPSSYNEQFF
TRBJ1-3,-,TRBV7-8,-,TGTGCCAGCAGCTCGGGCGTCGGTATTGCTGGAAACACCATATATTTT,CASSSGVGIAGNTIYF
TRBJ1-2,-,TRBV9,-,TGTGCCAGCAGCGTAGAGAGCAGGGGAGGCTACACCTTC,CASSVESRGGYTF
TRBJ2-3,few,TRBV11-2,TRBD2,TGTGCCAGCAGCTTACCAGCGGGGGGGATTTTCACAGATACGCAGTATTTT,CASSLPAGGIFTDTQYF
TRBJ1-2,few,TRBV7-2,-,TGTGCCAGCAGCTTAATGGGGTTAGGCTACACCTTC,CASSLMGLGYTF
TRBJ2-4,many,TRBV7-3,-,TGTGCCAGCAGCTTAGGGAGTCTAGCCAAAAACATTCAGTACTTC,CASSLGSLAKNIQYF
TRBJ2-1,-,TRBV7-9,TRBD2,TGTGCCAGCAACCCGGGACTAGCGGGGGGTCACCTCTCCTACAATGAGCAGTTCTTC,CASNPGLAGGHLSYNEQFF
TRBJ1-5,few,TRBV27,-,TGTGCCAGCAGTTTAAACAATCTGCCCAATCAGCCCCAGCATTTT,CASSLNNLPNQPQHF
TRBJ1-2,many,TRBV14,TRBD1,TGTGCCAGCAGCTCCGACAGGGCCTATGGCTACACCTTC,CASSSDRAYGYTF
TRBJ1-1,few,TRBV28,-,TGTGCCAGCAGCGGACGGGGTAAGAACACTGAAGCTTTCTTT,CASSGRGKNTEAFF
TRBJ1-2,-,TRBV27,TRBD1,TGTGCCAGCAGTCCGTATGACAGGGGGCGCGTCAAGGGCTACACCTTC,CASSPYDRGRVKGYTF
TRBJ2-7,-,TRBV3-1,TRBD2,TGTGCCAGCAGCCGCTCCGGGACTAGCGGCTACGAGCAGTACTTC,CASSRSGTSGYEQYF
TRBJ2-7,-,TRBV19,-,TGTGCCAGTAGTAGCAACAAGGGATTCACCGCCCACGAGCAGTACTTC,CASSSNKGFTAHEQYF
TRBJ2-7,few,TRBV14,-,TGTGCCAGCAGCCAAGATCAGATTGGGACCCGCTACGAGCAGTACTTC,CASSQDQIGTRYEQYF
TRBJ1-4,many,TRBV5-1,-,TGTGCCAGCAGCTTAGAGCTTAATGAAAAACTGTTTTTT,CASSLELNEKLFF
TRBJ2-1,-,TRBV20-1,TRBD2,TGCAGTGCTACACCCGGGACTAGCGGGGGGGGTGAGCAGTTCTTC,CSATPGTSGGGEQFF
TRBJ1-2,-,TRBV6-5,TRBD1,TGTGCCAGCAGTCCAGACCGGAGCAGGGGGGGTAGCTACACCTTC,CASSPDRSRGGSYTF
TRBJ1-2,many,TRBV12-3/TRBV12-4,-,TGTGCCAGCAGTCCCGGCCTTGAAAACTATGGCTACACCTTC,CASSPGLENYGYTF
TRBJ1-2,few,TRBV28,-,TGTGCCAGCGACGATGGGGTGGTGGGCGGCTACACCTTC,CASDDGVVGGYTF
TRBJ1-2,-,TRBV12-3/TRBV12-4,-,TGTGCCAGCAGTTTAGGCCGACAAACCTATGGCTACACCTTC,CASSLGRQTYGYTF
TRBJ2-1,-,TRBV20-1,-,TGCAGTGCTGGGGGAGGGGGCTCCTACAATGAGCAGTTCTTC,CSAGGGGSYNEQFF
TRBJ1-6,-,TRBV28,-,TGTGCCAGCAGTTTTCAGGTGAATAATTCACCCCGCCACTTT,CASSFQVNNSPRHF
TRBJ1-4,few,TRBV5-1,-,TGCGCCAGCAGCATGACAGGCCCGACCCTTAATGAAAAACTGTTTTTT,CASSMTGPTLNEKLFF
TRBJ1-5,few,TRBV28,-,TGTGCCAGCAGTTTATACGGAAATAGCAATCAGCCCCAGCATTTT,CASSLYGNSNQPQHF
TRBJ2-1,many,TRBV6-2/TRBV6-3,-,TGTGCCAGCAGACGTCTCTCTAATGAGCAGTTCTTC,CASRRLSNEQFF
TRBJ2-5,-,TRBV7-2,TRBD1,TGTGCCAGCAGTCGGACAGGCCCGACAGAGACCCAGTACTTC,CASSRTGPTETQYF
TRBJ2-7,once,TRBV29-1,TRBD1,TGCAGCGTTGAAGACAGGGGGCTTGAGACCCGGTACTTC,CSVEDRGLETRYF
TRBJ2-3,-,TRBV27,-,TGTGCCAGCAGTAGAGGGGGATTGAGCACAGATACGCAGTATTTT,CASSRGGLSTDTQYF
TRBJ2-3,many,TRBV7-9,-,TGTGCCAGCAGCCCTATTGGGGGTACCACAGATACGCAGTATTTT,CASSPIGGTTDTQYF
TRBJ2-7,few,TRBV3-1,-,TGTGCCAGCAGCCAAGTTCAAGAGATCCAGTACTTC,CASSQVQEIQYF
TRBJ1-1,-,TRBV24-1,-,TGTGCCACCAGTGTCTTCCGACGGAACACTGAAGCTTTCTTT,CATSVFRRNTEAFF
TRBJ2-7,many,TRBV12-3/TRBV12-4,-,TGTGCCAGCAGTTATTTGGAAGAGCAGTACTTC,CASSYLEEQYF
TRBJ2-1,-,TRBV20-1,-,TGCAGTGCTACCAGGAGGGACGGGGGATGGGGTGAGCAGTTCTTC,CSATRRDGGWGEQFF
TRBJ2-5,few,TRBV9,TRBD1,TGTGCCAGCAGCGTAAGGGACAGGGCCAGGGTAGAGACCCAGTACTTC,CASSVRDRARVETQYF
TRBJ2-2,-,TRBV9,-,TGTGCCAGCACTTCCGGGACGGAGAACACCGGGGAGCTGTTTTTT,CASTSGTENTGELFF